This is a list of T cell receptor beta chains from one sample in a study of CD8 T cells in ankylosing spondylitis. TCRdb processed the 5' RACE reads anew with MiXCR; each CDR3 protein has one entry. The sample lists approximately 300,000 distinct CDR3 sequences, less than 10% occurring once. Sequencing was done on a sample of blood, either unsorted or a sorted T cell fraction (not recorded which). These receptors originate from a male donor with ankylosing spondylitis. CDR3s include the opening cysteine and the closing phenylalanine or tryptophan. D genes are given only for firm matches. Rows may omit the clone size; those that give it use once, few, many or a size class.

V gene,J gene,clone size,D gene,CDR3 protein,CDR3 DNA
TRBV29-1,TRBJ2-2,many,.,CSVGSLNTGELFF,TGCAGCGTGGGGTCCCTGAACACCGGGGAGCTGTTTTTT
TRBV29-1,TRBJ1-1,few,.,CSVRRALDPPEAFF,TGCAGCGTGCGCAGGGCCCTCGACCCTCCCGAAGCTTTCTTT
TRBV7-9,TRBJ2-2,few,TRBD1,CASSLQGVGTGELFF,TGTGCCAGCAGCTTACAGGGGGTCGGCACCGGGGAGCTGTTTTTT
TRBV30,TRBJ2-7,few,.,CAWSVLGPYEQYF,TGTGCCTGGAGTGTACTTGGCCCCTACGAGCAGTACTTC
TRBV29-1,TRBJ1-2,few,.,CSVESGSWGYGYTF,TGCAGCGTTGAATCGGGGTCTTGGGGCTATGGCTACACCTTC
TRBV5-1,TRBJ1-1,.,.,CASSLMGEGNTEAFF,TGCGCCAGCAGCCTGATGGGGGAGGGAAACACTGAAGCTTTCTTT
TRBV29-1,TRBJ2-7,few,.,CSVVSGRFPYEQYF,TGCAGCGTTGTCTCGGGGAGGTTTCCATACGAGCAGTACTTC
TRBV10-3,TRBJ1-5,many,.,CAIGDNGNQPQHF,TGTGCCATCGGGGACAACGGCAATCAGCCCCAGCATTTT
TRBV6-1,TRBJ2-5,once,.,CASSAGGSDQETQYF,TGTGCCAGCAGTGCCGGTGGTAGCGACCAAGAGACCCAGTACTTC
TRBV6-2/TRBV6-3,TRBJ2-1,many,.,CASSTLGGRELQFF,TGTGCCAGCAGCACCCTCGGCGGGCGGGAACTGCAGTTCTTC
TRBV18,TRBJ2-2,.,.,CASSMASGNTGELFF,TGTGCCAGCTCAATGGCGAGCGGGAACACCGGGGAGCTGTTTTTT
TRBV15,TRBJ2-4,.,TRBD2,CATSTRSGASGSWGLAKNIQYF,TGTGCCACCAGCACCCGTTCTGGGGCTAGCGGGAGTTGGGGTTTAGCCAAAAACATTCAGTACTTC
TRBV4-1,TRBJ1-5,.,.,CASSQGRGNNQPQHF,TGCGCCAGCAGCCAAGGGCGCGGGAACAATCAGCCCCAGCATTTT
TRBV5-1,TRBJ1-2,many,TRBD1,CASSPGGDNYGYTF,TGCGCCAGCAGCCCAGGGGGCGACAACTATGGCTACACCTTC
TRBV28,TRBJ2-7,many,TRBD1,CASRKGTGRSYEQYF,TGTGCCAGCAGAAAAGGGACAGGTCGCTCCTACGAGCAGTACTTC
TRBV14,TRBJ2-2,few,.,CASGSSGVRTGELFF,TGTGCCAGCGGATCGTCAGGGGTGAGGACCGGGGAGCTGTTTTTT
TRBV4-2,TRBJ2-2,few,TRBD2,CASSQERLAGVNTGELFF,TGTGCCAGCAGCCAAGAGCGACTAGCGGGAGTGAATACCGGGGAGCTGTTTTTT
TRBV20-1,TRBJ1-4,.,.,CSATQRNEKLFF,TGCAGTGCCACACAGAGAAATGAAAAACTGTTTTTT
TRBV18,TRBJ2-4,.,TRBD2,CASSLRAGETKNIQYF,TGTGCCAGCTCACTGCGGGCGGGAGAGACAAAAAACATTCAGTACTTC
TRBV25-1,TRBJ2-3,.,.,CASSEGGAPDTQYF,TGTGCCAGCAGTGAGGGGGGCGCCCCAGATACGCAGTATTTT
TRBV3-1,TRBJ1-5,few,.,CASSQDAGSNQPQHF,TGTGCCAGCAGCCAAGATGCCGGGAGCAATCAGCCCCAGCATTTT
TRBV2,TRBJ2-4,.,.,CASSEEGAKNIQYF,TGTGCCAGCAGTGAAGAGGGGGCCAAAAACATTCAGTACTTC
TRBV20-1,TRBJ2-3,few,.,CSAARLGYTDTQYF,TGCAGTGCGGCCAGGTTGGGGTACACAGATACGCAGTATTTT
TRBV15,TRBJ1-2,few,TRBD1,CATSRGTGANYGYTF,TGTGCCACCAGCAGAGGGACAGGCGCTAACTATGGCTACACCTTC